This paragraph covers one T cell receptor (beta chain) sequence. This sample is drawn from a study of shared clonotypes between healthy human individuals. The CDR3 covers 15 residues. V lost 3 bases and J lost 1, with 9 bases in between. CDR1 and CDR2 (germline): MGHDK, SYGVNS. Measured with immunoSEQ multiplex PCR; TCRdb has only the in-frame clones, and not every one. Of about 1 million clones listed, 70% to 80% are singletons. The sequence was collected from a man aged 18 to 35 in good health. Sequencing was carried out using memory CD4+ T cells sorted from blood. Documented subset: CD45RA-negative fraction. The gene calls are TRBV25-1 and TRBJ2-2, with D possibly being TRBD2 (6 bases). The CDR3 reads CASSDQGGNTGELFF. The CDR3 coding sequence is TGTGCCAGCAGTGATCAGGGAGGGAACACCGGGGAGCTGTTTTTT. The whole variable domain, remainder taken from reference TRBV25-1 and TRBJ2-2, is EADIYQTPRYLVIGTGKKITLECSQTMGHDKMYWYQQDPGMELHLIHYSYGVNSTEKGDLSSESTVSRIRTEHFPLTLESARPSHTSQYLCASSDQGGNTGELFFGEGSRLTVL.